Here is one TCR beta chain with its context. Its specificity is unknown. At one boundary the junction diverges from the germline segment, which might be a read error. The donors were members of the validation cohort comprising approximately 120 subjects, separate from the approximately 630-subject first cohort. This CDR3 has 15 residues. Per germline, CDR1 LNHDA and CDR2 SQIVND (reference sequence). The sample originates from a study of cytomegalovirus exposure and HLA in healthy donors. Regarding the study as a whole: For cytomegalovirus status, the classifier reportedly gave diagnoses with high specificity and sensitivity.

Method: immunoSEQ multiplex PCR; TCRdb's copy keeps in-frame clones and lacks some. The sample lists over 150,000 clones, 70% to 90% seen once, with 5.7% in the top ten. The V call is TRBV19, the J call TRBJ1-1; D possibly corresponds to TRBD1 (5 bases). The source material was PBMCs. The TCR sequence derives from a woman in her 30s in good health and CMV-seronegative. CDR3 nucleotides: TGTGCCGGTAGTATCTACGCCGGGACTAACACTGAAGCTTTCTTT. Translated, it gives CAGSIYAGTNTEAFF.